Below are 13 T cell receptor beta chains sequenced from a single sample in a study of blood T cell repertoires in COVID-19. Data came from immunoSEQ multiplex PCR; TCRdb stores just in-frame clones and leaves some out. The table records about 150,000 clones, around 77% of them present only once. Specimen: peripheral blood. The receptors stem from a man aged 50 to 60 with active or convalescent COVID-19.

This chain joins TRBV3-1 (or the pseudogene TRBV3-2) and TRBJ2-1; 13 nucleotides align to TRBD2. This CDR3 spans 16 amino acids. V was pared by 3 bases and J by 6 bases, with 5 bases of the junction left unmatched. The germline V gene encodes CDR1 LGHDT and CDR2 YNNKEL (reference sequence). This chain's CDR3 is CASSQGTSGILNEQFF. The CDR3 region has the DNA TGTGCCAGCAGCCAGGGGACTAGCGGGATACTCAATGAGCAGTTCTTC.

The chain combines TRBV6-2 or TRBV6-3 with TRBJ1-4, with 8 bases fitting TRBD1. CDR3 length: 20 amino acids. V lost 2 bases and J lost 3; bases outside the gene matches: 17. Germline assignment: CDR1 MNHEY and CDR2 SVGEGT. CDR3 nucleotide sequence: TGTGCCAGCAGTTACGGGGTCAGGGGGCGCGGTCCGCAAGCTAATGAAAAACTGTTTTTT. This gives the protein CASSYGVRGRGPQANEKLFF.

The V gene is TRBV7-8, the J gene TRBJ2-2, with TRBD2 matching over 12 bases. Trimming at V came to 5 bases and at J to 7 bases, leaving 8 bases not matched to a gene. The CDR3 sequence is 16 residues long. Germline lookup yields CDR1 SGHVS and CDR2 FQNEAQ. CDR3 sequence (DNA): TGTGCCAGCAGCCCCCGACTAGCGGGAGAGGACGGGGAGCTGTTTTTT. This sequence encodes CASSPRLAGEDGELFF.

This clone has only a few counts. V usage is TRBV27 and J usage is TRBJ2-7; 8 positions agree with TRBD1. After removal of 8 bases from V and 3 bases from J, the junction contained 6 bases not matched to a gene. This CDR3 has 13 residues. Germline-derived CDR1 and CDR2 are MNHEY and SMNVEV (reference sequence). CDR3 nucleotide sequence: TGTGCCAGCGCGTGGACAGGGAACTACGAGCAGTACTTC. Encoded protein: CASAWTGNYEQYF.

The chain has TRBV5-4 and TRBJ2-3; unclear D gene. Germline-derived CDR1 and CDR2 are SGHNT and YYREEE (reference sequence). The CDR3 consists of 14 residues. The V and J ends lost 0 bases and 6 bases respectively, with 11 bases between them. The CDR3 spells CASSLVVVPDTQYF. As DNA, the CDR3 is TGTGCCAGCAGCTTGGTTGTAGTCCCCGATACGCAGTATTTT.

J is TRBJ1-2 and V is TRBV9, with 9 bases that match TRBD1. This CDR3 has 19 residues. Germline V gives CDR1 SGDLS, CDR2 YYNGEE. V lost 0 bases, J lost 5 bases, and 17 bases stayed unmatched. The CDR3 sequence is CASSVARDRTGVSLYGYTF. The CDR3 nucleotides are TGTGCCAGCAGCGTAGCTAGGGATAGGACAGGGGTCTCCCTGTATGGCTACACCTTC.

For the CDR3, the DNA is TGTGCCAGCAGAAGGCTAGCGGGAGGGCCCGGAGATACGCAGTATTTT. Residues: CASRRLAGGPGDTQYF. This chain links TRBV7-2 with TRBJ2-3, with TRBD2 matching over 12 bases. The length of the CDR3 is 16 residues. In germline, CDR1 is SGHTA, CDR2 FQGNSA. The J segment lost 5 bases and the V segment lost 6 bases, leaving 9 bases of the junction unmatched.

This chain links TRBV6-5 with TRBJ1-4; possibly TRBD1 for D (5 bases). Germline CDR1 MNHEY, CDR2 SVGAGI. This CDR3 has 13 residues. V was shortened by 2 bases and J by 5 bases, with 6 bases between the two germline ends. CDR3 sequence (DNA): TGTGCCAGCAGTTACACAGGAAATGAAAAACTGTTTTTT. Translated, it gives CASSYTGNEKLFF.

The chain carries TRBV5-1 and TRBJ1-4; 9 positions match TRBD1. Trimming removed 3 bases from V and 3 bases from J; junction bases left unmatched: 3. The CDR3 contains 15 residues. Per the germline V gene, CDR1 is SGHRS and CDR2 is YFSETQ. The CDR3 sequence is CASSWTGDANEKLFF. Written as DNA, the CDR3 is TGCGCCAGCAGCTGGACAGGGGATGCTAATGAAAAACTGTTTTTT.

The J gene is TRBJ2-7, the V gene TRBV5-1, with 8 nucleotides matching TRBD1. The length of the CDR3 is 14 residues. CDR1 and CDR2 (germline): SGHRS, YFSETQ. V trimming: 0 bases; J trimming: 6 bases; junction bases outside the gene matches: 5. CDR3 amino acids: CASSLGGQAVEQYF. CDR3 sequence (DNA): TGCGCCAGCAGCTTGGGGGGACAGGCTGTCGAGCAGTACTTC.

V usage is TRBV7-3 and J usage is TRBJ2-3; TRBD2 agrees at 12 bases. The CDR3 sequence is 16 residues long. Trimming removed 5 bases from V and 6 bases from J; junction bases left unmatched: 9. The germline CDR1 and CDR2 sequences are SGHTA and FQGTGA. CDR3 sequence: CASSPGTGLAGDTQYF. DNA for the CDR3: TGTGCCAGCAGCCCGGGAACGGGACTAGCGGGTGATACGCAGTATTTT.

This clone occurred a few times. The CDR3 loop reads CASSLGGWNEQFF. CDR3 DNA sequence: TGTGCCAGCAGTTTAGGGGGCTGGAATGAGCAGTTCTTC. This chain links TRBV28 with TRBJ2-1; D is possibly TRBD1 (6 bases). CDR3 length: 13 amino acids. Per germline, CDR1 MDHEN and CDR2 SYDVKM. Between the trimmed V and J ends, which lost 2 bases and 7 bases, there was a span of 9 bases.

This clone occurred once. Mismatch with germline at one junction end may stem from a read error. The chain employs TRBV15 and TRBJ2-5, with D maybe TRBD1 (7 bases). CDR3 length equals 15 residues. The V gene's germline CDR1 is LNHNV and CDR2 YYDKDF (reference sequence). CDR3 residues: CVTSSQGGRQETQYF. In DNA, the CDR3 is TGTGTCACCAGCAGCCAGGGGGGACGGCAAGAGACCCAGTACTTC.